The clone carrying this TCR beta chain has just one count. Antigen specificity is unknown. Profiling that covered TCR beta VDJ and CDR3 relied on genomic DNA as its template. One entry per CDR3 protein, called by TCRdb with MiXCR from the reads. The table lists more than 250,000 distinct CDR3 sequences, 50% to 70% of them singletons. This sample is part of a study of CD8+CD57+ T cells in acquired aplastic anemia. At the level of the study: Sorted CD4+ and CD8+ cells gave an average of around 3.1 ug of DNA. Points from the study as a whole: A significant difference in CD8+ Simpson's diversity between patients and controls was not found. Roughly 29 was the count of CD8+ CDR3 sequences that patients shared with controls.

Between the trimmed V and J ends, which lost 3 bases and 5 bases, there was a span of 17 bases. The CDR3 length is 16 residues. Germline V CDR1 and CDR2: SGDLS, YYNGEE. The chain uses TRBV9 and TRBJ2-2, with a weak D call TRBD1 (6 bases). This clonotype originated in a human donor with severe aplastic anemia or a healthy control (not recorded which). Source material: sorted CD4+, CD8+, or CD8+CD57+ T cells (not recorded which) from PBMCs. CDR3 in DNA: TGTGCCAGCAGCGGACAGGCCGGACGTGGGACCGGGGAGCTGTTTTTT. Translation: CASSGQAGRGTGELFF.